The rows below give T cell receptor beta chains drawn from one sample of a study of response to subunit inactivated influenza vaccine. Each CDR3 protein is one row after TCRdb ran MiXCR on the RT-PCR reads. The sample includes around 570,000 distinct CDR3 sequences, about 7.6% of them seen just once. Sample: PBMCs from blood, taken around 25 months after vaccination. These receptors were obtained from a man between 50 and 75 years old who received an inactivated influenza vaccine. Both conserved end residues are part of each CDR3. A D gene is named only where the DNA matches it firmly. The size of a clone is reported for some rows only, either as once, few or many, or as a class for expanded clones.

size	D	V	J	CDR3	DNA
few	TRBD1	TRBV5-1	TRBJ1-4	CASSSRTGGLEKLFF	TGCGCCAGCAGCTCCCGGACAGGGGGGTTGGAAAAACTGTTTTTT
few	.	TRBV12-3/TRBV12-4	TRBJ2-7	CASSSGHIGEQYF	TGTGCCAGCAGTAGCGGACATATCGGGGAGCAGTACTTC
.	.	TRBV10-3	TRBJ2-2	CAISESLGSPTGELFF	TGTGCCATCAGTGAGTCGTTGGGATCGCCCACCGGGGAGCTGTTTTTT
.	TRBD1	TRBV12-3/TRBV12-4	TRBJ1-1	CASRGPTGAGTEAFF	TGTGCCAGCAGGGGGCCGACAGGGGCAGGGACTGAAGCTTTCTTT
many	.	TRBV5-1	TRBJ1-1	CASSRLRPANTEAFF	TGCGCCAGCAGCCGACTGCGACCGGCGAACACTGAAGCTTTCTTT
.	.	TRBV20-1	TRBJ1-2	CSASLGSNYGYTF	TGCAGTGCTAGTCTCGGTAGCAACTATGGCTACACCTTC
many	TRBD1	TRBV7-2	TRBJ2-7	CASSLFDREEEQYF	TGTGCCAGCAGCTTATTTGACAGGGAAGAAGAGCAGTACTTC
.	.	TRBV7-6	TRBJ2-3	CASSSRYNRNTDTQYF	TGTGCCAGCAGCTCCCGCTACAATAGGAACACAGATACGCAGTATTTT
many	.	TRBV29-1	TRBJ1-1	CSVVVHRTEAFF	TGCAGCGTTGTTGTTCACCGAACTGAAGCTTTCTTT
.	.	TRBV30	TRBJ2-3	CAWGSGLDTQYF	TGTGCCTGGGGGTCGGGGCTCGATACGCAGTATTTT
few	.	TRBV7-2	TRBJ2-7	CASSPRTTYEQYF	TGTGCCAGCAGCCCACGCACGACCTACGAGCAGTACTTC
few	TRBD2	TRBV29-1	TRBJ2-7	CSVVGGGAGEQYF	TGCAGCGTTGTTGGGGGAGGGGCAGGTGAGCAGTACTTC
few	TRBD2	TRBV15	TRBJ2-7	CATSRGGRGRLSYEQYF	TGTGCCACCAGCAGAGGCGGTCGCGGGAGGCTCTCCTACGAGCAGTACTTC
.	.	TRBV4-3	TRBJ2-7	CASSQGVNSASSYEQYF	TGCGCCAGCAGCCAAGGTGTTAACTCGGCGAGCTCCTACGAGCAGTACTTC
few	TRBD2	TRBV5-6	TRBJ2-1	CASSFRTSGRGDNEQFF	TGTGCCAGCAGCTTTCGGACTAGCGGGAGGGGTGATAATGAGCAGTTCTTC
many	TRBD1	TRBV7-2	TRBJ1-1	CASSLVGQDTEAFF	TGTGCCAGCAGCTTAGTCGGACAGGACACTGAAGCTTTCTTT
many	TRBD1	TRBV10-3	TRBJ2-2	CAISEPDRAPTGTGELFF	TGTGCCATCAGTGAGCCTGACAGGGCCCCTACGGGCACCGGGGAGCTGTTTTTT
.	.	TRBV5-5	TRBJ2-5	CASSPGGSGLETQYF	TGTGCCAGCAGCCCCGGGGGCTCTGGGTTAGAGACCCAGTACTTC
few	.	TRBV12-3/TRBV12-4	TRBJ1-1	CASSLGRRTEAFF	TGTGCCAGCAGTCTCGGACGACGGACTGAAGCTTTCTTT
.	.	TRBV11-1	TRBJ2-7	CASSSEDGVREYF	TGTGCCAGCAGCTCCGAGGACGGGGTAAGGGAGTACTTC
few	.	TRBV6-1	TRBJ1-5	CASNSLMGRASNQPQHF	TGTGCCAGCAACTCTCTTATGGGACGGGCTAGCAATCAGCCCCAGCATTTT
many	TRBD2	TRBV27	TRBJ2-7	CASSLSWAGEYEQYF	TGTGCCAGCAGTTTATCGTGGGCGGGAGAGTACGAGCAGTACTTC
many	TRBD1	TRBV6-5	TRBJ1-3	CASSFDRDPGNTIYF	TGTGCCAGCAGTTTCGACAGGGACCCTGGAAACACCATATATTTT
few	TRBD1	TRBV7-8	TRBJ2-7	CASNNNRDRSYEQYF	TGTGCCAGCAACAATAACCGGGACAGATCCTACGAGCAGTACTTC
many	.	TRBV12-3/TRBV12-4	TRBJ1-3	CASSSGGNTIYF	TGTGCCAGCAGTTCAGGGGGAAACACCATATATTTT
.	.	TRBV12-3/TRBV12-4	TRBJ2-2	CASSLYEGGELFF	TGTGCCAGCAGTTTATATGAGGGCGGGGAGCTGTTTTTT
few	.	TRBV29-1	TRBJ2-1	CSVVPPGYSYNEQFF	TGCAGCGTTGTCCCTCCAGGGTACTCCTACAATGAGCAGTTCTTC
.	.	TRBV5-4	TRBJ2-3	CASSPDIYTQYF	TGTGCCAGCAGCCCCGACATTTATACGCAGTATTTT
.	.	TRBV19	TRBJ2-1	CASSNSKYEQFF	TGTGCCAGTAGTAACTCTAAGTATGAGCAGTTCTTC
few	TRBD1	TRBV12-3/TRBV12-4	TRBJ2-2	CASRSGDRAKTGELFF	TGTGCCAGCAGGTCGGGGGACAGGGCAAAGACCGGGGAGCTGTTTTTT
once	.	TRBV7-6	TRBJ2-7	CASSRTVSSYEQYF	TGTGCCAGCAGCAGGACAGTTAGCTCCTACGAGCAGTACTTC
.	TRBD1	TRBV6-5	TRBJ1-1	CASSYVRDRGTEAFF	TGTGCCAGCAGTTACGTTCGGGACAGGGGAACTGAAGCTTTCTTT
few	.	TRBV4-3	TRBJ2-1	CASSQGVHNEQFF	TGCGCCAGCAGCCAAGGGGTCCACAATGAGCAGTTCTTC
few	.	TRBV6-1	TRBJ2-1	CASRPGLRDNEQFF	TGTGCCAGCAGGCCGGGACTTCGAGACAATGAGCAGTTCTTC
.	.	TRBV7-8	TRBJ1-1	CASTLASSAGIVATEAFF	TGTGCCAGCACCCTAGCCTCATCTGCCGGGATAGTGGCGACTGAAGCTTTCTTT
.	TRBD1	TRBV20-1	TRBJ2-4	CSAGTAGFFAKNIQYF	TGCAGTGCTGGGACAGCAGGGTTCTTCGCCAAAAACATTCAGTACTTC
few	.	TRBV5-1	TRBJ1-1	CASRDVREAFF	TGCGCCAGCAGGGACGTGAGGGAAGCTTTCTTT
few	TRBD1	TRBV20-1	TRBJ1-1	CSARQTGGRTEAFF	TGCAGTGCTAGACAGACAGGGGGCCGGACTGAAGCTTTCTTT
many	.	TRBV7-3	TRBJ2-1	CASSLNPAMVYNEQFF	TGTGCCAGCAGCTTAAATCCAGCGATGGTCTACAATGAGCAGTTCTTC
.	.	TRBV20-1	TRBJ2-7	CSGTPGQIYEQYF	TGCAGTGGTACACCGGGACAAATTTACGAGCAGTACTTC
many	.	TRBV9	TRBJ1-5	CASSVTDREPQHF	TGTGCCAGCAGCGTAACAGACCGGGAGCCCCAGCATTTT